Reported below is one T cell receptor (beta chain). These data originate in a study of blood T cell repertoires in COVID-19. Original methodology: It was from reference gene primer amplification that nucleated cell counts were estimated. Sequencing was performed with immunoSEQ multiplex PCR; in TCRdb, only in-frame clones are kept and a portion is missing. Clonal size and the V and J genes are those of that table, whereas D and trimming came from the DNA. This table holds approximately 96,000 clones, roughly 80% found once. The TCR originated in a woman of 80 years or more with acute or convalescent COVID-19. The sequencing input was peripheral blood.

The CDR3 region is CASSGRGSKAGELFF. For the CDR3, the DNA is TGTGCCAGCAGCGGCAGGGGGAGTAAAGCCGGGGAGCTGTTTTTT. The V and J genes are TRBV9 and TRBJ2-2; 7 positions agree with TRBD1. V gave up 3 bases and J gave up 6 bases; unmatched junction bases: 8. CDR3 size: 15 residues. Germline V gene lookup returns CDR1 SGDLS and CDR2 YYNGEE.